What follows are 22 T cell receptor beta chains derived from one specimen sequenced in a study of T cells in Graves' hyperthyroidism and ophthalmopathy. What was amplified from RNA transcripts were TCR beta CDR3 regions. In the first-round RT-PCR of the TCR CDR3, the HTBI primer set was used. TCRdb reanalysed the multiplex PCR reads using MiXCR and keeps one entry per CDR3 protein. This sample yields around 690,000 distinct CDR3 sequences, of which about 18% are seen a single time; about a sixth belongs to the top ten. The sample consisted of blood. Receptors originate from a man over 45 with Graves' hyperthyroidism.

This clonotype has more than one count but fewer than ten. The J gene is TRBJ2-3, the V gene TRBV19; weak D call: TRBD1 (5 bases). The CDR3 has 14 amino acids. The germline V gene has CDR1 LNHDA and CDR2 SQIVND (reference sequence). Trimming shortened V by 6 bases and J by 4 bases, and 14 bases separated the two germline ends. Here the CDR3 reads CASSPDIVPDTQYF. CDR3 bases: TGTGCCAGTAGCCCGGACATTGTCCCAGATACGCAGTATTTT.

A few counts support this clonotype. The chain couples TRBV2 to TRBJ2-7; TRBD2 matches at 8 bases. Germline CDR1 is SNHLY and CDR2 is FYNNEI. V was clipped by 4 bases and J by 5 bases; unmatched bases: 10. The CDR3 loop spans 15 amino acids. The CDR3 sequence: CASSVRREGYHEQYF. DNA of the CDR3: TGTGCCAGCAGTGTTCGCCGGGAGGGCTACCACGAGCAGTACTTC.

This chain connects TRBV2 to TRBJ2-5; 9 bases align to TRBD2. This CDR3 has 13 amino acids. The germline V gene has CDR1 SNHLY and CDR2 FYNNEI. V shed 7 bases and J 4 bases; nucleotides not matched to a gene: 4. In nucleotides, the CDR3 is TGTGCCAGCACCCGTAGCGGGGGAGAGACCCAGTACTTC. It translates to CASTRSGGETQYF.

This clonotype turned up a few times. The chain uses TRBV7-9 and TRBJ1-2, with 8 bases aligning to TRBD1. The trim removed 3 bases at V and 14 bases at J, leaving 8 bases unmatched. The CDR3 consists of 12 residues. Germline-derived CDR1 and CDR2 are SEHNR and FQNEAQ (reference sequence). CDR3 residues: CASSLGRGRWTF. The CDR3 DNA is TGTGCCAGCAGCTTGGGCAGGGGGCGGTGGACCTTC.

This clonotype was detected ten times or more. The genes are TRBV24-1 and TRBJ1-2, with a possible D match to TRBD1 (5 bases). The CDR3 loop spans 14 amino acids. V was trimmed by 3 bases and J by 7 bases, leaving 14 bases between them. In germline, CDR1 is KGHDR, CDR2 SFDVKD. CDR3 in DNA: TGTGCCACCAGTGATACGAACAGGCCCGGTGGCTACACCTTC. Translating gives CATSDTNRPGGYTF.

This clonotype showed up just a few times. Here the CDR3 DNA reads TGTGCCACCAGTGATTTCGTAACCAATCAGCCCCAGCATTTT. Its protein is CATSDFVTNQPQHF. This chain uses TRBV24-1 with TRBJ1-5, with D unresolved. Germline V lookup: CDR1 KGHDR, CDR2 SFDVKD. Trimming removed 1 base at V and 3 bases at J, with 6 bases between. The CDR3 is 14 amino acids.

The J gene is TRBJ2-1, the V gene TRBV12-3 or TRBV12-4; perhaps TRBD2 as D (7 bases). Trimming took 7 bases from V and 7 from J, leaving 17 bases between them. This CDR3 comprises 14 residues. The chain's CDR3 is CASNRLGGQNEQFF. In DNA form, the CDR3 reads TGTGCCAGCAACCGACTCGGGGGGCAGAATGAGCAGTTCTTC.

The CDR3 region is CASRHPGVGEKLFF. The CDR3 DNA reads TGCGCCAGCAGGCATCCGGGGGTTGGTGAAAAACTGTTTTTT. The chain employs TRBV5-1 and TRBJ1-4, with D tentatively TRBD1 (5 bases). There are 14 residues in the CDR3. Germline V gene data show CDR1 as SGHRS and CDR2 as YFSETQ. V lost 5 bases and J lost 7, with 15 bases in between.

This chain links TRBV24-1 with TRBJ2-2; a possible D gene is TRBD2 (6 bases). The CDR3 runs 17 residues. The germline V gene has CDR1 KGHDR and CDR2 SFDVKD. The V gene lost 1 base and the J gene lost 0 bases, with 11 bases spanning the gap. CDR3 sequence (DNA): TGTGCCACCAGTGATTTTCGGGGGTATTCGAACACCGGGGAGCTGTTTTTT. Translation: CATSDFRGYSNTGELFF.

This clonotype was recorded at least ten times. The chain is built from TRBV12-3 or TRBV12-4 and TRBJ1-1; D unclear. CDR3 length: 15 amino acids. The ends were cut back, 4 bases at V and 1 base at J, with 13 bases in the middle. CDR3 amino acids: CASSSPAAQNTEAFF. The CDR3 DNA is TGTGCCAGCAGTTCCCCGGCAGCTCAGAACACTGAAGCTTTCTTT.

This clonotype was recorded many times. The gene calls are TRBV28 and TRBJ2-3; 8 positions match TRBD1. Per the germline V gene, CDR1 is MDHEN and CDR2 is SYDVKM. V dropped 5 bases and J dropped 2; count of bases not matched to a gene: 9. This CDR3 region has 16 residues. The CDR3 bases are TGTGCCAGCAGTACCTCCGGGACAGGCTACACAGATACGCAGTATTTT. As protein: CASSTSGTGYTDTQYF.

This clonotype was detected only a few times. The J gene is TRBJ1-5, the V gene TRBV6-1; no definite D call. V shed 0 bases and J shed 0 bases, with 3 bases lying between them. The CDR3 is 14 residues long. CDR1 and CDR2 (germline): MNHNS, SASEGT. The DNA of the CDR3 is TGTGCCAGCAGTGAAGCGTTTAGCAATCAGCCCCAGCATTTT. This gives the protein CASSEAFSNQPQHF.

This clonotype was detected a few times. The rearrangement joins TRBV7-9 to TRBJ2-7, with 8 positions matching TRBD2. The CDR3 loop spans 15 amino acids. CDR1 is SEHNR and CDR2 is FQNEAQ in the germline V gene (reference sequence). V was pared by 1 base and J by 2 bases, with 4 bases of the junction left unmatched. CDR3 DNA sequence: TGTGCCAGCAGCTTAGGACTAGCGCTAACCTACGAGCAGTACTTC. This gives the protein CASSLGLALTYEQYF.

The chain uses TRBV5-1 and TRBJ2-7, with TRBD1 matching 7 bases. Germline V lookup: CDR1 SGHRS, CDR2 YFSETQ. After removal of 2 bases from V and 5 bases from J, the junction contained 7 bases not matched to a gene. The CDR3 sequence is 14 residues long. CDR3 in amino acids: CASSLVAGGNEQYF. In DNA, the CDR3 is TGCGCCAGCAGCTTAGTGGCAGGGGGAAACGAGCAGTACTTC.

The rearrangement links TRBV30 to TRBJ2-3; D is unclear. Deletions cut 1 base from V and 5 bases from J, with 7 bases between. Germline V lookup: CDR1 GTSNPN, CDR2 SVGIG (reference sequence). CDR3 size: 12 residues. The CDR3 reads CAWSGGRDTQYF. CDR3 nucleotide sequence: TGTGCCTGGAGTGGAGGCAGAGATACGCAGTATTTT.

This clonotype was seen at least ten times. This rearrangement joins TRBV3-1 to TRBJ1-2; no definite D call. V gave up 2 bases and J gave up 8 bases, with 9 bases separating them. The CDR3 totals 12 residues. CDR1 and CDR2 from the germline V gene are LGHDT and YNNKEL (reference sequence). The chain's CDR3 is CASSQSLRGYTF. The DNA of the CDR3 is TGTGCCAGCAGCCAAAGCCTTCGGGGCTACACCTTC.

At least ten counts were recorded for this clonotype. CDR3 loop: CASSTGQGRSGANVLTF. CDR3 coding DNA: TGTGCCAGCAGCACCGGACAGGGAAGGTCTGGGGCCAACGTCCTGACTTTC. The J gene is TRBJ2-6, the V gene TRBV7-8; TRBD1 aligns across 8 bases. The CDR3 totals 17 residues. The V gene's germline CDR1 is SGHVS and CDR2 FQNEAQ. Germline trimming cut 5 bases from V and 1 base from J; bases unmatched to any gene: 7.

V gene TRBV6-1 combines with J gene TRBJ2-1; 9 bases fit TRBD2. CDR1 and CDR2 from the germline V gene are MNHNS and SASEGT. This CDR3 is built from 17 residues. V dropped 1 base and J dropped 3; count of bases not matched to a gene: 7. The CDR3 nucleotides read TGTGCCAGCAGTGAAGTGATTGTAGCGGGAGTCTACAATGAGCAGTTCTTC. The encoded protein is CASSEVIVAGVYNEQFF.

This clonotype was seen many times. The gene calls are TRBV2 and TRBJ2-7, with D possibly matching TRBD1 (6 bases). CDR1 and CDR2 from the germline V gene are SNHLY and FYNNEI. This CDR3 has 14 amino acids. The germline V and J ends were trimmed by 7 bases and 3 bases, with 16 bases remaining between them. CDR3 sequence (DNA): TGTGCCAGCACCCAGGACAGTGGATTCTACGAGCAGTACTTC. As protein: CASTQDSGFYEQYF.

The CDR3 coding sequence is TGTGCCAGCAGCCAAGAGGACCTAGGGGCCTACGAGCAGTACTTC. Its protein is CASSQEDLGAYEQYF. The chain has TRBV14 and TRBJ2-7; D may be TRBD1 (5 bases). Germline lookup yields CDR1 SGHDN and CDR2 FVKESK. CDR3 length: 15 amino acids. V gave up 0 bases and J gave up 2 bases, with 11 bases separating them.

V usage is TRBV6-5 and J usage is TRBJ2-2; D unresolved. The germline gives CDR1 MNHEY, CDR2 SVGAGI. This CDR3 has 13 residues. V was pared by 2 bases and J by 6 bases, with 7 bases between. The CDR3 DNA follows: TGTGCCAGCAGTTACGGGCTTCCCGGGGAGCTGTTTTTT. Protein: CASSYGLPGELFF.

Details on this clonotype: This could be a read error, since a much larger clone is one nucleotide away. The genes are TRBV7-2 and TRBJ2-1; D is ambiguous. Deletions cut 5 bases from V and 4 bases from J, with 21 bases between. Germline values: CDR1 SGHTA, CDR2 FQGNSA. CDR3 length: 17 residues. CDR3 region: CASSGPGRRIKYNEQFF. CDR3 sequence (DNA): TGTGCCAGCAGCGGACCCGGACGAAGAATCAAATACAATGAGCAGTTCTTC. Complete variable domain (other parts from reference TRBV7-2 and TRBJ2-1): GAGVSQSPSNKVTEKGKDVELRCDPISGHTALYWYRQSLGQGLEFLIYFQGNSAPDKSGLPSDRFSAERTGGSVSTLTIQRTQQEDSAVYLCASSGPGRRIKYNEQFFGPGTRLTVL.